Sequencing of this TCR beta chain was carried out in a study of blood T cell repertoires in COVID-19. As for the study in general: The United States, Italy and Spain were the sources of the acute and convalescent COVID-19 samples. PBMCs, B-cell-depleted T cells, or T cells provided the cDNA or gDNA that made up the material.

Per the original data handling: Nucleated cell number was recorded as an estimate derived from reference gene primer amplification. Libraries were prepared by immunoSEQ multiplex PCR; TCRdb keeps only in-frame clonotypes and omits some of them. Clone size and the V and J calls come from that table; the DNA yielded D and trimming. This sample has 90,000 to 100,000 clones, with 84% found just once. There are 11 residues in the CDR3. V lost 3 bases, J lost 5 bases, and 7 bases lay in between. Germline CDR1 is DFQATT and CDR2 is SNEGSKA (reference sequence). The sequence was collected from a man between 65 and 85 years old with active or convalescent COVID-19. The sample comprised peripheral blood. The chain combines TRBV20-1 with TRBJ1-2, with D hard to call. CDR3 amino acids: CSARQTYGYTF. The DNA of the CDR3 is TGCAGTGCTAGGCAGACTTATGGCTACACCTTC.